The 30 T cell receptor beta chains below all came from one sample that was sequenced in a study of post-analysis software for immune sequencing data. No antigen has been identified for these receptors. TCR beta cDNA libraries had unique molecular identifiers. TCRdb re-called the PCR reads through MiXCR, storing one row per CDR3 protein. The sample has approximately 260,000 distinct CDR3 sequences, 30% to 45% seen once. Whole-study findings and limits: Five or six TRBV segments, TRBV5-6, TRBV5-1 and TRBV20-1 among them, were found more frequent in patients than controls.

Sequencing input: blood. The receptors derive from a girl aged 5 to 17 with multiple sclerosis.

This clonotype was recorded once. Its ends do not fully match the called genes, so a read error is possible. The chain is built from TRBV12-3 or TRBV12-4 and TRBJ1-4; no clear D. CDR3 length: 16 amino acids. The CDR3 is CTSSPTRRTTNEKLFF. For the CDR3, the DNA is TGTACCAGCAGTCCCACTCGACGGACAACTAATGAAAAACTGTTTTTT.

This clonotype was observed a few times. A much more abundant neighbour one base away suggests this may be a read error. V is TRBV4-1 and J is TRBJ2-1; 9 nucleotides agree with TRBD1. J gave up 6 bases and V 8 bases, and 8 bases lay outside the gene matches. This CDR3 region has 14 residues. Germline CDR1 is MGHRA and CDR2 is YSYEKL. CDR3 in amino acids: CASGSPTGGNEQFF. For the CDR3, the DNA is TGCGCCAGCGGCTCCCCGACAGGGGGCAATGAGCAGTTCTTC.

At least ten counts were recorded for this clonotype. This rearrangement joins TRBV5-1 to TRBJ1-1, with 9 bases identical to TRBD1. From germline, CDR1 is SGHRS and CDR2 YFSETQ. J was trimmed by 4 bases and V by 0 bases; bases with no gene match: 7. The CDR3 spans 16 residues. The chain's CDR3 is CASSLARDRVTTEAFF. The CDR3 DNA reads as TGCGCCAGCAGCTTGGCCCGGGACAGGGTCACCACTGAAGCTTTCTTT.

This clonotype appeared many times. CDR3 in DNA: TGTGCCAGCAGTAAAGGAGAGTTCTACAATGAGCAGTTCTTC. As protein: CASSKGEFYNEQFF. The chain links TRBV7-9 to TRBJ2-1; unclear D gene. Deletions cut 6 bases from V and 3 bases from J, with 12 bases between. Looked up from germline, CDR1 is SEHNR and CDR2 is FQNEAQ (reference sequence). The CDR3 totals 14 residues.

The J gene is TRBJ2-4, the V gene TRBV30, with TRBD2 identical over 7 bases. From germline, CDR1 is GTSNPN and CDR2 SVGIG (reference sequence). J was trimmed by 4 bases and V by 5 bases; bases with no gene match: 8. This CDR3 is built from 14 residues. The CDR3 spells CAWAVGGNKNIQYF. The CDR3 DNA is TGTGCCTGGGCCGTGGGAGGGAATAAAAACATTCAGTACTTC.

This clonotype was observed at least ten times. The V and J genes are TRBV12-3 or TRBV12-4 and TRBJ2-5; TRBD1 agrees at 7 bases. The CDR3 sequence is 17 residues long. Unmatched junction bases numbered 15, after V lost 3 bases and J lost 5 bases. CDR3 nucleotides: TGTGCCAGCAGTTTTAGAGGACAGGCCACATCGAGGGAGACCCAGTACTTC. Amino acids: CASSFRGQATSRETQYF.

The chain links TRBV20-1 to TRBJ1-2; a weak D match, TRBD1 (6 bases). The V gene's germline CDR1 is DFQATT and CDR2 SNEGSKA (reference sequence). Trimming left V 6 bases short and J 4 bases short, with 12 bases between. This CDR3 contains 12 residues. The CDR3 bases are TGCAGTGCCAGGGGCCCGAGCTATGGCTACACCTTC. Protein: CSARGPSYGYTF.

This clonotype was detected ten times or more. The chain combines TRBV29-1 with TRBJ2-1; possible D gene TRBD2, 6 bases. CDR1 SQVTM and CDR2 ANQGSEA come from the germline V gene. V was shortened by 3 bases and J by 7 bases, with 16 bases between the two germline ends. The CDR3 runs to 14 residues. The CDR3: CSVEYSGGTNEQFF. The DNA of the CDR3 is TGCAGCGTTGAGTACTCCGGAGGGACGAATGAGCAGTTCTTC.

This clonotype was observed once. The chain employs TRBV7-2 and TRBJ2-7, with D possibly TRBD1 on 5 matching bases. The DNA end is a closer match to TRBJ2-4, so the J assignment may be wrong. The CDR3 covers 13 residues. Germline CDR1 reads SGHTA; CDR2 reads FQGNSA. CDR3 nucleotide sequence: TGTGCCAGCAGCTCCCCCCCAGGGAACATTCAGTACTTC. The encoded protein is CASSSPPGNIQYF.

The chain uses TRBV18 and TRBJ2-4, with 9 positions matching TRBD1. Germline CDR1 is KGHSH and CDR2 is LQKENI. There are 13 residues in the CDR3. V was pared by 6 bases and J by 6 bases, with 3 bases of the junction left unmatched. The CDR3, as DNA: TGTGCCAGCTCGTCGGGACAGGGAAACATTCAGTACTTC. Its translation is CASSSGQGNIQYF.

The chain employs TRBV29-1 and TRBJ2-7, with D perhaps TRBD1 (6 bases). Between the trimmed V and J ends, which lost 5 bases and 3 bases, there was a span of 17 bases. Germline V lookup: CDR1 SQVTM, CDR2 ANQGSEA. The CDR3 has 14 residues. The CDR3 region is CSVYRDVDRYEQYF. The CDR3 DNA sequence: TGCAGCGTTTACAGGGATGTAGACCGCTACGAGCAGTACTTC.

This clonotype has just a few counts. The chain joins TRBV29-1 to TRBJ1-1; tentative D call: TRBD1 (5 bases). V was trimmed by 5 bases and J by 4 bases, leaving 14 bases between them. The length of the CDR3 is 13 residues. Per the germline V gene, CDR1 is SQVTM and CDR2 is ANQGSEA. CDR3 nucleotide sequence: TGCAGCGTTCCGACCGGGGCCACCACTGAAGCTTTCTTT. Translated: CSVPTGATTEAFF. The full variable domain, completed using reference TRBV29-1 and TRBJ1-1, is SAVISQKPSRDICQRGTSLTIQCQVDSQVTMMFWYRQQPGQSLTLIATANQGSEATYESGFVIDKFPISRPNLTFSTLTVSNMSPEDSSIYLCSVPTGATTEAFFGQGTRLTVV.

This clonotype was seen ten or more times. V and J are TRBV7-2 and TRBJ2-1; TRBD2 matches 7 bases. The CDR3 is 12 amino acids. V shed 1 base and J 10 bases; nucleotides not matched to a gene: 1. Germline CDR1 reads SGHTA; CDR2 reads FQGNSA. The DNA of the CDR3 is TGTGCCAGCAGCTTAGTACTAGCGGAGCAGTTCTTC. As protein: CASSLVLAEQFF.

The DNA for the CDR3 is TGTGCCAGCAGACCCGGACTAGGGATGACTGAAGCTTTCTTT. It encodes CASRPGLGMTEAFF. This chain connects TRBV12-3 or TRBV12-4 to TRBJ1-1; D call uncertain. There are 14 residues in the CDR3. V was shortened by 6 bases and J by 5 bases, with 16 bases between the two germline ends.

The rearrangement links TRBV15 to TRBJ2-6; 10 nucleotides line up with TRBD1. Germline V CDR1 and CDR2: LNHNV, YYDKDF (reference sequence). The V and J ends lost 0 bases and 3 bases, in that order; junction bases with no gene match: 5. The CDR3 has 18 residues. CDR3 bases: TGTGCCACCAGCAGAGATGAGACAGGGGGCCTTGGGGCCAACGTCCTGACTTTC. Protein product: CATSRDETGGLGANVLTF.

This clonotype has a handful of counts. This may come from a read error, since a much larger clone is one base off. This sequence joins TRBV29-1 and TRBJ2-1, with D unresolved. The end of the DNA aligns better with TRBJ2-7, so the J call may be wrong. This CDR3 spans 12 amino acids. Germline CDR1 SQVTM, CDR2 ANQGSEA. This CDR3 reads CSVEPSYNEQYF. In DNA, the CDR3 is TGCAGCGTTGAACCGTCCTACAATGAGCAGTACTTC.

V is TRBV30 and J is TRBJ2-3, with 9 bases matching TRBD2. This CDR3 has 14 residues. The ends lost 4 bases at V and 5 bases at J; junction bases unmatched: 7. Germline V gives CDR1 GTSNPN, CDR2 SVGIG (reference sequence). The CDR3 sequence: CAWTGLAGIDTQYF. CDR3 DNA: TGTGCCTGGACCGGCCTAGCGGGGATAGATACGCAGTATTTT.

This chain links TRBV7-9 with TRBJ2-1, with D perhaps TRBD1 (6 bases). The CDR3 runs 15 residues. Germline values: CDR1 SEHNR, CDR2 FQNEAQ (reference sequence). V was cut by 0 bases and J by 10 bases, with 16 bases left in between. The CDR3 here is CASSLAWQGNREQFF. The CDR3 DNA follows: TGTGCCAGCAGCTTAGCGTGGCAGGGGAATAGGGAGCAGTTCTTC.

A word on this clonotype: This could be a read error, since a much larger clone is one nucleotide away. This chain links TRBV12-3 or TRBV12-4 with TRBJ2-5, with TRBD2 matching over 7 bases. The J call may be wrong; the DNA end is better matched by TRBJ2-1. This CDR3 contains 14 residues. CDR3 in DNA: TGTGCCAGCAGTTTGGCTAGCGGACAAGAGACCCAGTTCTTC. Translated: CASSLASGQETQFF.

This chain links TRBV9 with TRBJ2-5, with 8 bases identical to TRBD1. The length of the CDR3 is 14 residues. Germline V gene data show CDR1 as SGDLS and CDR2 as YYNGEE. Trimming cost V 4 bases and J 1 base; bases outside gene matches: 3. The CDR3 loop reads CASSRTGIQETQYF. The CDR3 nucleotides read TGTGCCAGCAGCCGGACAGGGATCCAAGAGACCCAGTACTTC.

This clonotype was seen many times. The chain carries TRBV18 and TRBJ1-2; 8 positions match TRBD1. V was pared by 3 bases and J by 5 bases, with 8 bases of the junction left unmatched. This CDR3 region has 15 residues. Germline values: CDR1 KGHSH, CDR2 LQKENI. The CDR3 region has the DNA TGTGCCAGCTCACCGAATCCGGGACAGGCTTATGGCTACACCTTC. It is translated as CASSPNPGQAYGYTF. Full variable domain (rest looked up from reference TRBV18 and TRBJ1-2): NAGVMQNPRHLVRRRGQEARLRCSPMKGHSHVYWYRQLPEEGLKFMVYLQKENIIDESGMPKERFSAEFPKEGPSILRIQQVVRGDSAAYFCASSPNPGQAYGYTFGSGTRLTVV.

This clonotype was counted at least ten times. The rearrangement joins TRBV15 to TRBJ1-1; no clear D. V shed 8 bases and J shed 4 bases, with 11 bases lying between them. Per the germline V gene, CDR1 is LNHNV and CDR2 is YYDKDF (reference sequence). This CDR3 contains 12 residues. CDR3 protein: CATSTPLTEAFF. The CDR3 DNA sequence: TGTGCCACCTCGACCCCGCTCACTGAAGCTTTCTTT.

This clonotype was picked up many times. The J gene is TRBJ2-1, the V gene TRBV7-9; D ambiguous. V dropped 7 bases and J dropped 6 bases, with 10 bases sitting between them. Germline-derived CDR1 and CDR2 are SEHNR and FQNEAQ (reference sequence). The CDR3 consists of 12 residues. In DNA form, the CDR3 reads TGTGCCAGCACCACGACGCGCAATGAGCAGTTCTTC. Protein product: CASTTTRNEQFF.

This chain links TRBV4-1 with TRBJ2-1; 12 nucleotides line up with TRBD2. Germline V CDR1 and CDR2: MGHRA, YSYEKL. V lost 1 base, J lost 7 bases, and 17 bases stayed unmatched. The CDR3 has 20 residues. The CDR3 DNA reads TGCGCCAGCAGCCAAGCACCGGGACACCTGACTAGCGGGAGTTCGAATGAGCAGTTCTTC. Its protein is CASSQAPGHLTSGSSNEQFF.

The V gene is TRBV4-3, the J gene TRBJ2-2, with 7 nucleotides matching TRBD1. From germline, CDR1 is LGHNA and CDR2 YSLEER. V shed 8 bases and J 3 bases; nucleotides not matched to a gene: 9. The CDR3 covers 15 residues. This CDR3 is CASGNGQDYTGELFF. The CDR3 coding sequence is TGCGCCAGCGGGAATGGACAGGACTACACCGGGGAGCTGTTTTTT.

This clonotype appeared a few times. The chain employs TRBV4-1 and TRBJ1-1; D not certain. Trimming stripped 1 base from V and 3 bases from J, with 9 bases between. The CDR3 runs 14 residues. CDR1 is MGHRA and CDR2 is YSYEKL in the germline V gene. The CDR3 DNA reads as TGCGCCAGCAGCCAAGTTGTCCTCGACACTGAAGCTTTCTTT. Protein: CASSQVVLDTEAFF.

The chain is built from TRBV2 and TRBJ2-2; the D is unclear. The V end was cut by 3 bases, the J end by 4 bases, with 18 bases between. The germline gives CDR1 SNHLY, CDR2 FYNNEI. CDR3 length: 17 residues. CDR3 sequence: CASSEVSPHVGTGELFF. The CDR3, as DNA: TGTGCCAGCAGTGAGGTTAGCCCTCACGTCGGCACCGGGGAGCTGTTTTTT.

This clonotype was counted many times. An end of the junction differs from the germline gene, which may be a read error. V and J are TRBV4-2 and TRBJ2-5; TRBD2 is a possible D gene (6 bases). Germline CDR1 reads LGHNA; CDR2 reads YNFKEQ. This CDR3 contains 14 residues. The CDR3 loop reads CASSQESSGETQYF. For the CDR3, the DNA is TGTGCCAGCAGTCAAGAGTCCAGCGGGGAGACCCAGTACTTC.

The V call is TRBV6-2 or TRBV6-3, the J call TRBJ2-1; D might be TRBD2 (6 bases). V lost 4 bases and J lost 7, with 17 bases in between. Germline values: CDR1 MNHEY, CDR2 SVGEGT. CDR3 length equals 15 residues. In nucleotides, the CDR3 is TGTGCCAGCAGTTTCCTCGACGGGGGTTGGAATGAGCAGTTCTTC. It yields the protein CASSFLDGGWNEQFF.

The rearrangement uses TRBV20-1 and TRBJ2-3; 9 bases are a match to TRBD2. CDR1 is DFQATT and CDR2 is SNEGSKA in the germline V gene (reference sequence). The CDR3 consists of 13 residues. The V gene end was trimmed by 8 bases and the J gene end by 6 bases; junction bases not matched to a gene: 9. The DNA for the CDR3 is TGCAGTTGCGGGGGGGCCGGTTCGGATACGCAGTATTTT. It codes for CSCGGAGSDTQYF.